The entry below describes one TCR beta chain. As yet, its antigen is unknown. The data are from a study of T cell repertoires in cytomegalovirus infection. MiXCR, applied by TCRdb to the reads, yields one record per CDR3 protein. Of some 590,000 distinct CDR3 sequences detected, approximately 40% appear once; the ten largest clones hold 48%. CDR1 is SGHVS and CDR2 is FQNEAQ in the germline V gene. V trimming: 1 base; J trimming: 5 bases; junction bases outside the gene matches: 7. The CDR3 extends over 16 amino acids. The receptor's source is a human donor in good health (CMV status not recorded). Some clones in this sample may be carry-over from other donors' samples. This specimen was cultured PBMCs, taken from culture after CMV antigen stimulation. The chain has TRBV7-8 and TRBJ2-1; 8 positions match TRBD2. CDR3 sequence (DNA): TGTGCCAGCAGCTTAGTTCTCCGGCGGGGGGACAATGAGCAGTTCTTC. Protein product: CASSLVLRRGDNEQFF.